This is a list of T cell receptor beta chains from one sample in a study of blood T cell repertoires in COVID-19. Sequenced by immunoSEQ multiplex PCR; TCRdb stores in-frame clones only, minus some. The data hold some 93,000 clones, with approximately 86% observed a single time. The sequenced sample was peripheral blood. These receptors originate from a woman older than 75 with acute or convalescent COVID-19. Each CDR3 is given with its conserved first and last residue. D genes are given only for firm matches. Some rows mark clone size as missing; the rest say once, few, many or name a class of expanded clone.

TRBV9	TRBJ2-7	few	NA	14	TGTGCCAGCAGCGCCGGGGTTAGCTCCTACGAGCAGTACTTC	CASSAGVSSYEQYF
TRBV7-6	TRBJ1-1	NA	TRBD1	16	TGTGCCAGCAGCCCTTGGACAGGGGCTATGAACACTGAAGCTTTCTTT	CASSPWTGAMNTEAFF
TRBV11-3	TRBJ2-2	few	TRBD2	16	TGTGCCAGCAGCCGAGTCGGGGGGAAGAACACCGGGGAGCTGTTTTTT	CASSRVGGKNTGELFF
TRBV6-5	TRBJ2-7	NA	NA	16	TGTGCCAGCAGTTCCACTACGGGACACAGCTCCTACGAGCAGTACTTC	CASSSTTGHSSYEQYF
TRBV11-3	TRBJ1-1	few	NA	14	TGTGCCAGCAGCTCTCCCCGGTTGTCCTCTGAAGCTTTCTTT	CASSSPRLSSEAFF
TRBV28	TRBJ1-6	NA	NA	14	TGTGCCAGCAGTTCGGGACAACGAAATTCACCCCTCCACTTT	CASSSGQRNSPLHF
TRBV3-1/TRBV3-2	TRBJ2-6	NA	NA	15	TGTGCCAGCAGCCAATGGAGCTCTGGGGCCAACGTCCTGACTTTC	CASSQWSSGANVLTF
TRBV7-9	TRBJ2-7	NA	NA	15	TGTGCCAGCAGCTGGGGCAGCCTTCACACCTACGAGCAGTACTTC	CASSWGSLHTYEQYF
TRBV19	TRBJ2-7	few	NA	15	TGTGCCAGTAGTATAATGCCAGGGGAATCCTACGAGCAGTACTTC	CASSIMPGESYEQYF
TRBV11-3	TRBJ1-2	NA	NA	15	TGTGCCAGCAGCCTAGGCCGGGGGGGCGGATATGGCTACACCTTC	CASSLGRGGGYGYTF
TRBV28	TRBJ1-6	NA	NA	18	TGTGCCAGCAGGATAAGGGGGAAAGGTAGCTCCTATAATTCACCCCTCCACTTT	CASRIRGKGSSYNSPLHF
TRBV6-5	TRBJ2-3	NA	NA	13	TGTGCCAGCGGACTGGAGGGCACAGATACGCAGTATTTT	CASGLEGTDTQYF
TRBV7-3	TRBJ2-7	NA	NA	16	TGTGCCAGCAGACTACCTCTTCCGGGGGAGTCCTACGAGCAGTACTTC	CASRLPLPGESYEQYF
TRBV3-1/TRBV3-2	TRBJ2-5	NA	NA	12	TGTGCCAGCAGCCAAGACAGTCAGACCCAGTACTTC	CASSQDSQTQYF
TRBV6-5	TRBJ1-1	NA	NA	15	TGTGCCAGCAGTTACTTGGCTAGAGGCAACACTGAAGCTTTCTTT	CASSYLARGNTEAFF
TRBV9	TRBJ1-3	once	NA	12	TGTGCCAGCAGCGTTAGGGGGAACACCATATATTTT	CASSVRGNTIYF
TRBV4-2	TRBJ1-6	NA	NA	14	TGTGCCAGCAGCCAAAGGACAGATAATTCACCCCTCCACTTT	CASSQRTDNSPLHF
TRBV19	TRBJ2-1	NA	TRBD1	13	TGTGCCAGTAGTGTCAACAGGGGATATGAGCAGTTCTTC	CASSVNRGYEQFF
TRBV28	TRBJ2-1	NA	TRBD2	16	TGTGCCAGCAGTTCCCCGTGGAGCGGGGGGCCGGTTGAGCAGTTCTTC	CASSSPWSGGPVEQFF
TRBV6-5	TRBJ2-7	NA	TRBD2	13	TGCTCGTCACCCAGCGGGGGTTCCTACGAGCAGTACTTC	CSSPSGGSYEQYF
TRBV7-9	TRBJ1-1	NA	NA	14	TGTGCCAGCAGCTCGAGAGCGGGAAACACTGAAGCTTTCTTT	CASSSRAGNTEAFF
TRBV6-1	TRBJ2-3	NA	NA	14	TGTGCCAGCAGTGAGGCGGGGCTCACAGATACGCAGTATTTT	CASSEAGLTDTQYF
TRBV18	TRBJ1-2	NA	NA	13	TGTGCCAGCTCACCCGACAGTAACTATGGCTACACCTTC	CASSPDSNYGYTF
TRBV13	TRBJ2-5	NA	TRBD2	15	TGTGCCAGCAGCAAACTAGCGGGGGGGCCAGAGACCCAGTACTTC	CASSKLAGGPETQYF
TRBV15	TRBJ2-7	few	TRBD1	15	TGTGCCACCAGCAGAGGGGGGACAGGGGACCACGAGCAGTACTTC	CATSRGGTGDHEQYF
TRBV7-7	TRBJ2-2	once	NA	16	TGTGCTAGCAGCTTAGTGGCAGGTCCGAACACCGGGGAGCTGTTTTTT	CASSLVAGPNTGELFF
TRBV6-5	TRBJ2-5	NA	NA	14	TGTGCCAGCAGCTACCCGGGACATCAAGAGACCCAGTACTTC	CASSYPGHQETQYF
TRBV18	TRBJ2-5	NA	TRBD1	13	TGTGCCAGCTCGGGACAGGGACAAGAGACCCAGTACTTC	CASSGQGQETQYF
TRBV2	TRBJ2-1	few	TRBD2	15	TGTGCCAGCAGTGTGGAGCGGGGGGACTACAATGAGCAGTTCTTC	CASSVERGDYNEQFF
TRBV25-1	TRBJ1-5	NA	NA	13	TGTGCCAGCAGTGGACAGATGGATCAGCCCCAGCATTTT	CASSGQMDQPQHF
TRBV4-1	TRBJ1-5	NA	TRBD1	15	TGCGCCAGCAGCCAACCTGACAGGGTGGATCAGCCCCAGCATTTT	CASSQPDRVDQPQHF
TRBV2	TRBJ1-4	NA	NA	13	TGTGCCAGCAACAGGGACACTAATGAAAAACTGTTTTTT	CASNRDTNEKLFF
TRBV24-1	TRBJ1-2	few	TRBD1	15	TGTGCCACCAGTGATTCCGGGACAGCTAACTATGGCTACACCTTC	CATSDSGTANYGYTF
TRBV2	TRBJ2-7	NA	NA	14	TGTGCCAGCAGTAAACAGGGTACAACCTACGAGCAGTACTTC	CASSKQGTTYEQYF
TRBV28	TRBJ1-2	once	TRBD1	11	TGTGCCAGCAGAACAGGGGAGGGCTACACCTTC	CASRTGEGYTF
TRBV2	TRBJ1-2	NA	NA	14	TGTGCCAGCAGGGTCTCGGCAGGGGTGTATGGCTACACCTTC	CASRVSAGVYGYTF
TRBV19	TRBJ2-3	once	NA	16	TGTGCCAGTAGTATGATAGTAGCGGTGAGCACAGATACGCTGTATTTT	CASSMIVAVSTDTLYF
TRBV6-5	TRBJ2-1	NA	TRBD2	15	TGTGCCAGCAGGCTAGCGGGGGGATCCTACAATGAGCAGTTCTTC	CASRLAGGSYNEQFF
TRBV11-2	TRBJ2-3	NA	NA	12	TGTGCCAGCAGCCCCTCCACAGATACGCAGTATTTT	CASSPSTDTQYF
TRBV7-3	TRBJ2-1	NA	NA	15	TGTGCCAGCGGTGAGGCGGGGAGCTCCTACAATGAGCAGTTCTTC	CASGEAGSSYNEQFF
TRBV6-1	TRBJ2-5	NA	NA	14	TGTGCCAGCAGTGAATTTGGACAGCGGGAGACCCAGTACTTC	CASSEFGQRETQYF